There are many counts of the clone carrying this T cell receptor beta chain. MiXCR, applied by TCRdb to the 5' RACE reads, yields one record per CDR3 protein. In the table there are about 240,000 distinct CDR3 sequences, under 8.5% of which are singletons. These data originate in a study of CD8 T cells in ankylosing spondylitis. The CDR3 is 12 residues long. CDR1 and CDR2 (germline): SQVTM, ANQGSEA. This chain joins TRBV29-1 and TRBJ2-3, with D perhaps matching TRBD2 (7 bases). The specimen was blood, either unsorted or a sorted T cell fraction (not recorded which). The clonotype originates from a female donor with ankylosing spondylitis or in good health (not recorded which). CDR3 sequence (DNA): TGCAGTGTAGGGGGAGGGACAGATACGCAGTATTTT. Its protein is CSVGGGTDTQYF.